What follows are 8 T cell receptor beta chains derived from one specimen sequenced in a study of radiation and T cells in renal cell carcinoma. This table comes from immunoSEQ multiplex PCR, and its TCRdb copy is limited to in-frame clones, with some not included. Here the sample spans more than 95,000 clones, around 81% being singletons. The time point: blood 2 weeks post-SBRT. Treatment indicated: 15 Gy SBRT to primary tumor, nephrectomy 4 weeks later. Sequencing used blood, obtained from a patient whose treatment included radiotherapy and nephrectomy. These receptors were collected from a man aged 45-65 years with renal cell carcinoma.

The CDR3 coding sequence is TGCGCCAGCAGCCCGGGGGACGGGGCCAACGTCCTGACTTTC. The encoded protein is CASSPGDGANVLTF. The chain recombines TRBV5-1 with TRBJ2-6; tentative D call: TRBD2 (6 bases). The ends were cut back, 4 bases at V and 4 bases at J, with 9 bases in the middle. Germline assignment: CDR1 SGHRS and CDR2 YFSETQ. The CDR3 runs 14 residues.

A single count supports this clone. The chain has TRBV6-6 and TRBJ2-3; D call uncertain. Germline V gives CDR1 MNHNY, CDR2 SVGAGI (reference sequence). The CDR3 has 13 amino acids. Trimming stripped 5 bases from V and 6 bases from J, with 12 bases between. For the CDR3, the DNA is TGTGCCAGCAGTCGATCAGTACTTGATACGCAGTATTTT. This codes for CASSRSVLDTQYF.

This chain links TRBV4-2 with TRBJ1-1; TRBD1 agrees at 9 bases. Germline CDR1 is LGHNA and CDR2 is YNFKEQ. V gave up 3 bases and J gave up 4 bases; unmatched junction bases: 9. This CDR3 has 16 residues. CDR3: CASSQATQGAGTEAFF. In DNA form, the CDR3 reads TGTGCCAGCAGCCAGGCTACACAGGGGGCAGGCACTGAAGCTTTCTTT.

The chain joins TRBV9 to TRBJ1-3, with D perhaps TRBD1 (6 bases). The V gene's germline CDR1 is SGDLS and CDR2 YYNGEE. Trimming pared 0 bases from V and 16 bases from J, leaving 20 bases between. There are 14 residues in the CDR3. The CDR3 spells CASSVDAADRTVYF. The CDR3 region has the DNA TGTGCCAGCAGCGTAGACGCGGCGGATCGGACAGTCTATTTT.

This chain links TRBV6-5 with TRBJ1-2; weak D call: TRBD1 (5 bases). The CDR3 covers 14 residues. CDR1 is MNHEY and CDR2 is SVGAGI in the germline V gene. V shed 6 bases and J shed 5 bases, with 16 bases lying between them. The CDR3 region has the DNA TGTGCCAGCAGCCCCCGGCAGGGCGAGTATGGCTACACCTTC. This codes for CASSPRQGEYGYTF.

The chain uses TRBV5-7 and TRBJ2-7; D is perhaps TRBD1 (6 bases). TRBV5-7 qualifies as an ORF whose function is uncertain. Trimming pared 2 bases from V and 5 bases from J, leaving 14 bases between. The CDR3 runs to 14 residues. CDR3 sequence: CASSFGTPLDEQYF. DNA of the CDR3: TGTGCCAGCAGCTTCGGGACACCTCTTGACGAGCAGTACTTC.

The V gene is TRBV6-1, the J gene TRBJ2-7; 9 bases align to TRBD2. Germline loops: CDR1 MNHNS, CDR2 SASEGT. The junction had 12 bases not matched to a gene; V was cut back by 9 bases and J by 6 bases. The length of the CDR3 is 14 residues. The CDR3 region is CASHPAGGYLEQYF. In nucleotides, the CDR3 is TGTGCCAGTCACCCAGCGGGGGGCTACCTCGAGCAGTACTTC.

There are a few counts of this clone. The rearrangement joins TRBV7-9 to TRBJ2-5, with 7 bases aligning to TRBD1. The J segment lost 3 bases and the V segment lost 5 bases, leaving 6 bases of the junction unmatched. This CDR3 spans 14 amino acids. In germline, CDR1 is SEHNR, CDR2 FQNEAQ (reference sequence). DNA for the CDR3: TGTGCCAGCAGCCCTTCCGGGACAGAAGAGACCCAGTACTTC. This codes for CASSPSGTEETQYF.